These 25 T cell receptor beta chains were sequenced from one sample in a study of T-cell reconstitution after alpha-beta-depleted transplantation in children. For TCRbeta, the library was prepared with unique molecular identifiers. TCRdb re-called the PCR reads with MiXCR, one entry per CDR3 protein. Here the sample spans some 600,000 distinct CDR3 sequences, 13% being singletons. Here the sequenced sample was PBMCs, mostly from graft donor cells, taken 360 days after TCRalphabeta/CD19-depleted stem cell transplant. The receptors stem from a male patient between 10 and 17 years old who had a stem cell transplant for acute myeloid leukemia, so the T cells may come from the graft donor.

This clonotype was counted between two and nine times. This chain connects TRBV20-1 to TRBJ2-5; D might be TRBD2 (6 bases). This CDR3 has 13 residues. V lost 6 bases, J lost 5 bases, and 16 bases lay in between. Germline V gene lookup returns CDR1 DFQATT and CDR2 SNEGSKA (reference sequence). CDR3 sequence: CSAADYPGETQYF. In DNA form, the CDR3 reads TGCAGTGCCGCGGACTACCCGGGGGAGACCCAGTACTTC.

This clonotype has a handful of counts. The rearrangement joins TRBV5-1 to TRBJ2-7; D is possibly TRBD1 (5 bases). This CDR3 contains 17 residues. The V end was cut by 1 base, the J end by 2 bases, with 19 bases between. Germline V gene lookup returns CDR1 SGHRS and CDR2 YFSETQ. The CDR3 loop is CASSLNGHPRGAYEQYF. The CDR3 region has the DNA TGCGCCAGCAGCTTGAATGGACACCCAAGGGGCGCCTACGAGCAGTACTTC.

In this sample, this clonotype turned up a few times. The J gene is TRBJ2-7, the V gene TRBV20-1; a possible D gene is TRBD2 (6 bases). The CDR3 totals 15 residues. Between the trimmed V and J ends, which lost 0 bases and 1 base, there was a span of 13 bases. The germline V gene encodes CDR1 DFQATT and CDR2 SNEGSKA (reference sequence). The CDR3 sequence is CSARDLAGGSYEQYF. The CDR3 coding sequence is TGCAGTGCTAGAGATCTGGCTGGGGGGTCCTACGAGCAGTACTTC.

This clonotype was observed many times. V usage is TRBV28 and J usage is TRBJ2-1; the D gene is possibly TRBD2 (5 bases). V shed 5 bases and J shed 6 bases, with 14 bases lying between them. This CDR3 is built from 14 residues. CDR1 is MDHEN and CDR2 is SYDVKM in the germline V gene. This chain's CDR3 is CASSPGLLANEQFF. As DNA, the CDR3 is TGTGCCAGCAGTCCTGGACTCCTTGCCAATGAGCAGTTCTTC.

The genes are TRBV4-3 and TRBJ2-2; 14 bases map to TRBD2. Trimming removed 1 base from V and 5 bases from J; junction bases left unmatched: 9. This CDR3 spans 19 amino acids. Germline V lookup: CDR1 LGHNA, CDR2 YSLEER. CDR3 nucleotides: TGCGCCAGCAGCCAAGCCCCAGGGACTAGCGGGAGTTGGACCGGGGAGCTGTTTTTT. Its protein is CASSQAPGTSGSWTGELFF.

V is TRBV28 and J is TRBJ2-1, with 7 positions matching TRBD2. The CDR3 runs to 15 residues. Germline loops: CDR1 MDHEN, CDR2 SYDVKM. V shed 6 bases, J shed 3 bases, and the junction held 8 bases outside the gene matches. The CDR3 reads CASSSGTIIYNEQFF. CDR3 nucleotides: TGTGCCAGCAGCTCCGGGACTATCATCTACAATGAGCAGTTCTTC.

This chain links TRBV20-1 with TRBJ2-3; D gene ambiguous. The V gene's germline CDR1 is DFQATT and CDR2 SNEGSKA (reference sequence). Deletions cut 0 bases from V and 4 bases from J, with 8 bases between. The CDR3 length is 13 residues. In DNA, the CDR3 is TGCAGTGCTAGAGATCACGCGGCAGATACGCAGTATTTT. As protein: CSARDHAADTQYF.

This clonotype has only a few counts. The chain has TRBV28 and TRBJ2-7, with D tentatively TRBD1 (5 bases). V was cut by 6 bases and J by 6 bases, with 21 bases left in between. The length of the CDR3 is 15 residues. CDR1 and CDR2 from the germline V gene are MDHEN and SYDVKM. The CDR3 region is CASSLVRVVFPEQYF. The CDR3 nucleotides read TGTGCCAGCAGCCTCGTCAGGGTCGTATTCCCCGAGCAGTACTTC.

A few counts support this clonotype. The chain joins TRBV3-1 to TRBJ2-1, with 9 bases that match TRBD2. CDR3 length: 13 amino acids. The germline V gene encodes CDR1 LGHDT and CDR2 YNNKEL (reference sequence). V shed 6 bases and J 8 bases; nucleotides not matched to a gene: 5. Here the CDR3 DNA reads TGTGCCAGCAGGAGCGGGAGGCAAGATGAGCAGTTCTTC. Its translation is CASRSGRQDEQFF.

The chain couples TRBV10-3 to TRBJ2-7; TRBD1 is a possible D gene (6 bases). Trimming left V 4 bases short and J 2 bases short, with 21 bases between. This CDR3 is 17 amino acids long. Per germline, CDR1 ENHRY and CDR2 SYGVKD. The CDR3, as DNA: TGTGCCATCAGTGTGGGGTTCCCCGGGACACCCACCTACGAGCAGTACTTC. Its translation is CAISVGFPGTPTYEQYF.

This clonotype was seen a few times. The DNA for the CDR3 is TGTGCCACCAGCAGAGACCAGCGGGATATCTCCTACGAGCAGTACTTC. This sequence encodes CATSRDQRDISYEQYF. The V gene is TRBV15, the J gene TRBJ2-7; 7 bases map to TRBD2. V lost 0 bases, J lost 0 bases, and 5 bases stayed unmatched. Germline V gene sequence: CDR1 LNHNV, CDR2 YYDKDF (reference sequence). This CDR3 comprises 16 residues.

This clonotype was detected many times. The chain employs TRBV10-2 and TRBJ1-1, with D perhaps matching TRBD1 (5 bases). Deletions cut 8 bases from V and 3 bases from J, with 10 bases between. There are 12 residues in the CDR3. Germline V CDR1 and CDR2: WSHSY, SAAADI. The CDR3 here is CASGRGDTEAFF. CDR3 DNA: TGCGCCAGCGGTAGAGGGGACACTGAAGCTTTCTTT.

The chain employs TRBV20-1 and TRBJ2-7; either TRBD1 or TRBD2 may fit D (5 bases each). The CDR3 totals 14 residues. Looked up from germline, CDR1 is DFQATT and CDR2 is SNEGSKA (reference sequence). Trimming left V 6 bases short and J 3 bases short, with 18 bases between. DNA for the CDR3: TGCAGTGCGGCCGGGGCAGGGTGGGGCTACGAGCAGTACTTC. This codes for CSAAGAGWGYEQYF.

This clonotype turned up a few times. The V call is TRBV29-1, the J call TRBJ2-7; 7 bases line up with TRBD1. Germline CDR1 and CDR2: SQVTM and ANQGSEA. The junction had 4 bases not matched to a gene; V was cut back by 4 bases and J by 1 base. The CDR3 is made up of 13 amino acids. The DNA of the CDR3 is TGCAGCGTTGTAGACAGGGTGTCCTACGAGCAGTACTTC. Its protein is CSVVDRVSYEQYF.

The genes are TRBV20-1 and TRBJ1-3; 7 positions agree with TRBD1. Germline assignment: CDR1 DFQATT and CDR2 SNEGSKA (reference sequence). The CDR3 runs to 18 residues. The CDR3 DNA reads TGCAGGGCGCTGGCTCCAGGGGGGGGAGACGGCTCTGGAAACACCATATATTTT. Translation: CRALAPGGGDGSGNTIYF.

This clonotype was counted many times. The genes are TRBV7-3 and TRBJ2-1; TRBD2 aligns across 12 bases. CDR1 SGHTA and CDR2 FQGTGA come from the germline V gene. Unmatched junction bases numbered 6, after V lost 5 bases and J lost 7 bases. The CDR3 consists of 15 residues. CDR3 nucleotide sequence: TGTGCCAGCAGCCCGGGACTAGCGGGCCCGAATGAGCAGTTCTTC. Residues: CASSPGLAGPNEQFF.

There are many counts of this clonotype. The genes are TRBV29-1 and TRBJ2-7, with D perhaps assigned TRBD1 or TRBD2 (5 bases each). Trimming stripped 0 bases from V and 3 bases from J, with 15 bases between. CDR3 length: 15 residues. Germline-derived CDR1 and CDR2 are SQVTM and ANQGSEA. CDR3 loop: CSVEDRGTAVYEQYF. CDR3 bases: TGCAGCGTTGAAGATCGTGGGACGGCGGTCTACGAGCAGTACTTC.

This clonotype has only a few counts. V usage is TRBV28 and J usage is TRBJ2-5; D unclear. The CDR3 is 13 amino acids. V lost 3 bases and J lost 7, with 12 bases in between. From germline, CDR1 is MDHEN and CDR2 SYDVKM. CDR3 nucleotides: TGTGCCAGCAGTTTTGGGAACAAGAGGACCCAGTACTTC. This gives the protein CASSFGNKRTQYF.

This clonotype was observed a few times. This rearrangement joins TRBV7-8 to TRBJ2-1, with a possible D match to TRBD2 (6 bases). The length of the CDR3 is 15 residues. V was clipped by 5 bases and J by 5 bases, with 16 bases between them. Germline CDR1 reads SGHVS; CDR2 reads FQNEAQ. The CDR3, as DNA: TGTGCCAGCAGCCCGAAGCGGGTCTTAAACAATGAGCAGTTCTTC. This encodes CASSPKRVLNNEQFF.

The chain's CDR3 is CSDRLAGVFEQFF. CDR3 DNA sequence: TGCAGTGACCGACTAGCGGGAGTGTTTGAGCAGTTCTTC. The gene calls are TRBV20-1 and TRBJ2-1, with 12 nucleotides matching TRBD2. After removal of 7 bases from V and 9 bases from J, the junction contained 7 bases not matched to a gene. The CDR3 runs to 13 residues. From germline, CDR1 is DFQATT and CDR2 SNEGSKA (reference sequence).

This clonotype came up a few times. The chain joins TRBV4-3 to TRBJ1-3; D might be TRBD1 (6 bases). The CDR3 runs 16 residues. V was trimmed by 0 bases and J by 1 base, leaving 10 bases between them. From germline, CDR1 is LGHNA and CDR2 YSLEER. The CDR3 here is CASSQDFRGSGNTIYF. The CDR3 region has the DNA TGCGCCAGCAGCCAAGATTTCAGGGGTTCTGGAAACACCATATATTTT.

This chain uses TRBV29-1 with TRBJ2-1; 9 nucleotides match TRBD2. Germline lookup yields CDR1 SQVTM and CDR2 ANQGSEA. There are 17 residues in the CDR3. The J segment lost 9 bases and the V segment lost 2 bases, leaving 17 bases of the junction unmatched. CDR3 region: CSVEPLVGSGSFGEQFF. CDR3 nucleotide sequence: TGCAGCGTTGAACCCCTCGTTGGTAGCGGGAGTTTCGGTGAGCAGTTCTTC.

This clonotype was detected only a few times. J is TRBJ2-2 and V is TRBV6-2 or TRBV6-3; D is unresolved. The CDR3 runs 16 residues. Germline CDR1 is MNHEY and CDR2 is SVGEGT. V was cut by 0 bases and J by 4 bases, with 12 bases left in between. The CDR3 coding sequence is TGTGCCAGCAGTTACTCGAAGGGTCGTGTCACCGGGGAGCTGTTTTTT. It yields the protein CASSYSKGRVTGELFF.

This clonotype was detected ten times or more. The rearrangement uses TRBV28 and TRBJ2-2, with D unclear. The germline V gene encodes CDR1 MDHEN and CDR2 SYDVKM. The germline V and J ends were trimmed by 6 bases and 6 bases, with 5 bases remaining between them. The CDR3 contains 11 residues. The CDR3 coding sequence is TGTGCCAGCAGCCCGTCCGGGGAGCTGTTTTTT. This sequence encodes CASSPSGELFF. Drawing the rest from reference TRBV28 and TRBJ2-2, the complete variable domain is DVKVTQSSRYLVKRTGEKVFLECVQDMDHENMFWYRQDPGLGLRLIYFSYDVKMKEKGDIPEGYSVSREKKERFSLILESASTNQTSMYLCASSPSGELFFGEGSRLTVL.

This clonotype was observed a few times. The chain recombines TRBV5-6 with TRBJ2-7; perhaps TRBD1 as D (7 bases). V lost 2 bases to trimming and J lost 3 bases, with 12 bases between them. Per the germline V gene, CDR1 is SGHDT and CDR2 is YYEEEE. This CDR3 spans 14 amino acids. The CDR3 region is CASSLGRGVYEQYF. The CDR3 DNA follows: TGTGCCAGCAGCTTAGGCAGGGGGGTCTACGAGCAGTACTTC.